The rows below give T cell receptor beta chains drawn from one sample of a study of cytomegalovirus exposure and HLA in healthy donors. Sequencing used immunoSEQ multiplex PCR; TCRdb keeps in-frame clones, though not all of them. The data contain 55,000 to 85,000 clones, approximately 75% of them singletons. Sequenced material: PBMCs. The receptors shown here come from a woman in her thirties or forties in good health and CMV-seropositive. The CDR3 runs from the conserved cysteine through the conserved F or W. D genes are given only for firm matches. Not all rows give a size; the values are once, few, many and, for expanded clones, a class.

size: -
V: TRBV18
J: TRBJ1-5
D: -
DNA: TGTGCCAGCTCACGATCGGAGGGGAGTGTAGGCAATCAGCCCCAGCATTTT
CDR3: CASSRSEGSVGNQPQHF

size: -
V: TRBV2
J: TRBJ2-3
D: -
DNA: TGTGCCAGCAGGCTAGCGTTTGGCACAGATACGCAGTATTTT
CDR3: CASRLAFGTDTQYF

size: -
V: TRBV27
J: TRBJ1-2
D: -
DNA: TGTGCCAGCAGTCCCAGCAGGATTGGACTGTATGGCTACACCTTC
CDR3: CASSPSRIGLYGYTF

size: -
V: TRBV11-2
J: TRBJ2-5
D: TRBD2
DNA: TGTGCCAGCAGCCTCCGGGAGGAAGAGACCCAGTACTTC
CDR3: CASSLREEETQYF

size: few
V: TRBV5-1
J: TRBJ2-1
D: TRBD1
DNA: TGCGCCAGCAGCCCGGGACAGGGTTTCTACAATGAGCAGTTCTTC
CDR3: CASSPGQGFYNEQFF

size: -
V: TRBV27
J: TRBJ2-3
D: -
DNA: TGTGCCAGCAGTCCATCCCCCGATACGCAGTATTTT
CDR3: CASSPSPDTQYF

size: -
V: TRBV6-1
J: TRBJ2-7
D: TRBD1
DNA: TGTGCCAGCAGTGAGGGCAGGGGGCTTTTCTACGAGCAGTACTTC
CDR3: CASSEGRGLFYEQYF

size: once
V: TRBV7-8
J: TRBJ1-6
D: TRBD1
DNA: TGTGCCAGCAGCTATTCCACCGGGACAGTTAATTCACCCCTCCACTTT
CDR3: CASSYSTGTVNSPLHF

size: -
V: TRBV15
J: TRBJ1-3
D: -
DNA: TGTGCCACCAGCAGAGAGCTTCGTACAGGTCGCTCTGGAAACACCATATATTTT
CDR3: CATSRELRTGRSGNTIYF

size: -
V: TRBV7-9
J: TRBJ2-3
D: TRBD1
DNA: TGTGCCAGCAGCTTAGGCGGACAGGGTTTTATAGATACGCAGTATTTT
CDR3: CASSLGGQGFIDTQYF

size: -
V: TRBV11-2
J: TRBJ2-7
D: -
DNA: TGTGCCAGCAGCTTAGGGGCGGGGCGGCTAACCTACGAGCAGTACTTC
CDR3: CASSLGAGRLTYEQYF

size: -
V: TRBV2
J: TRBJ2-1
D: TRBD2
DNA: TGTGCCAGCAGCTTAGCGGGGGCCTACAATGAGCAGTTCTTC
CDR3: CASSLAGAYNEQFF

size: few
V: TRBV7-9
J: TRBJ2-3
D: TRBD1
DNA: TGTGCCAGCAGCTTTTTCGGGACAGGGGCAGCAGATACGCAGTATTTT
CDR3: CASSFFGTGAADTQYF

size: -
V: TRBV4-1
J: TRBJ2-7
D: TRBD2
DNA: TGCGCCAGCAGCCAAGAAGGTGGAGCGGGGGCCGCTGCCGAGCAGTACTTC
CDR3: CASSQEGGAGAAAEQYF

size: -
V: TRBV11-2
J: TRBJ2-7
D: -
DNA: TGTGCCAGCAGCTTAGCCGGGGGTGGGGGGACCTACGAGCAGTACTTC
CDR3: CASSLAGGGGTYEQYF

size: -
V: TRBV11-2
J: TRBJ1-6
D: TRBD1
DNA: TGTGCCAGCAGCCCGCGACAGGGGTGGTCACCCCTCCACTTT
CDR3: CASSPRQGWSPLHF

size: few
V: TRBV5-6
J: TRBJ1-2
D: -
DNA: TGTGCCGGCTCAAGGGGGTCCTATGGCTACACCTTC
CDR3: CAGSRGSYGYTF

size: -
V: TRBV18
J: TRBJ1-1
D: TRBD1
DNA: TGTGCCAGCTCACCGGGACAGGGGGGGATGAACACTGAAGCTTTCTTT
CDR3: CASSPGQGGMNTEAFF

size: -
V: TRBV2
J: TRBJ1-1
D: -
DNA: TGTGCCAGCCGAGAACAGGTGAACACTGAAGCTTTCTTT
CDR3: CASREQVNTEAFF

size: -
V: TRBV29-1
J: TRBJ2-5
D: -
DNA: TGCAGCGTTGAAGTCGGGGGAGAAGAGACCCAGTACTTC
CDR3: CSVEVGGEETQYF

size: few
V: TRBV6-5
J: TRBJ2-7
D: TRBD1
DNA: TGTGCCAGCAGTTACTCTGGGACAGGGTTATACGAGCAGTACTTC
CDR3: CASSYSGTGLYEQYF

size: -
V: TRBV6-1
J: TRBJ2-2
D: TRBD1
DNA: TGTGCCAGCAGTTTTGACAGGGTAGGCCGGGAGCTGTTTTTT
CDR3: CASSFDRVGRELFF

size: -
V: TRBV19
J: TRBJ2-7
D: -
DNA: TGTGCCAGTAGTTCCCAGGGGCCCCCAACTGATTGGGAGCAGTACTTC
CDR3: CASSSQGPPTDWEQYF

size: -
V: TRBV7-9
J: TRBJ1-6
D: -
DNA: TGTGCCAGCAGCTCCGGGGATTCACCCCTCCACTTT
CDR3: CASSSGDSPLHF

size: -
V: TRBV2
J: TRBJ2-3
D: -
DNA: TGTGCCAGCAGTGAAAGCGGCGGGGTTAGCACAGATACGCAGTATTTT
CDR3: CASSESGGVSTDTQYF

size: -
V: TRBV6-9
J: TRBJ1-5
D: TRBD1
DNA: TGTGCCAGCAGTTCTCCAGACAGGGGGAATAGCAATCAGCCCCAGCATTTT
CDR3: CASSSPDRGNSNQPQHF

size: once
V: TRBV5-1
J: TRBJ2-2
D: -
DNA: TGCGCCAGCAGCCTACAGGGAAACACCGGGGAGCTGTTTTTT
CDR3: CASSLQGNTGELFF

size: -
V: TRBV5-1
J: TRBJ2-7
D: -
DNA: TGCGCCAGCAGCCTGGTTGAGAACTACGAGCAGTACTTC
CDR3: CASSLVENYEQYF

size: -
V: TRBV14
J: TRBJ2-7
D: TRBD1
DNA: TGTGCCAGCGGACAGGGGAATTACAACGAGCAGTACTTC
CDR3: CASGQGNYNEQYF

size: once
V: TRBV9
J: TRBJ2-2
D: TRBD2
DNA: TGTGCCAGCAGCGTAAGCGGGGGGCCCCAAGGCACCGGGGAGCTGTTTTTT
CDR3: CASSVSGGPQGTGELFF

size: -
V: TRBV7-7
J: TRBJ2-3
D: TRBD1
DNA: TGTGCCAGCAGCCCGGGGACAGACACAGATACGCAGTATTTT
CDR3: CASSPGTDTDTQYF

size: -
V: TRBV6-6
J: TRBJ2-5
D: TRBD2
DNA: TGTGCCAGCGGTACTAGCGGGGGGTCCGCCCAGTACTTC
CDR3: CASGTSGGSAQYF

size: -
V: TRBV7-9
J: TRBJ1-2
D: -
DNA: TGTGCCAGCAGCCCAGACAGGACCTATGGCTACACCTTC
CDR3: CASSPDRTYGYTF

size: -
V: TRBV13
J: TRBJ1-1
D: -
DNA: TGTGCCAGCAGCCTAGACAGCGTTCGACCTATGAAGGGGGTAGCCGAAGCTTTCTTT
CDR3: CASSLDSVRPMKGVAEAFF

size: few
V: TRBV6-5
J: TRBJ1-2
D: TRBD1
DNA: TGTGCCAGCAGGCTACTTGGACAGGGGGACTATGGCTACACCTTC
CDR3: CASRLLGQGDYGYTF

size: few
V: TRBV4-1
J: TRBJ1-5
D: TRBD1
DNA: TGCGCCAGCAGCCAAGATCTTCGAGACAGGGGGCTTAGAAGCAATCAGCCCCAGCATTTT
CDR3: CASSQDLRDRGLRSNQPQHF

size: few
V: TRBV5-8
J: TRBJ1-4
D: -
DNA: TGTGCCAGCAGCTTGGCCCGACAGTCAACTAATGAAAAACTGTTTTTT
CDR3: CASSLARQSTNEKLFF

size: -
V: TRBV5-4
J: TRBJ2-5
D: TRBD2
DNA: TGTGCCAGCAGCTTCCCCGGGACTAGCGGTCAAGAGACCCAGTACTTC
CDR3: CASSFPGTSGQETQYF

size: -
V: TRBV7-9
J: TRBJ1-1
D: TRBD1
DNA: TGTGCCAGCAGCTTGTCAGGGGGCCTAACTGAAGCTTTCTTT
CDR3: CASSLSGGLTEAFF

size: -
V: TRBV27
J: TRBJ1-1
D: -
DNA: TGTGCCAGCAGTTTCGGGTCGGGGACTGAAGCTTTCTTT
CDR3: CASSFGSGTEAFF

size: -
V: TRBV6-1
J: TRBJ1-2
D: TRBD1
DNA: TGTGCCAGCAGTGCAGTCGGGGGACAGGGGGCCGGCACCTTC
CDR3: CASSAVGGQGAGTF

size: -
V: TRBV11-2
J: TRBJ2-7
D: -
DNA: TGTGCCAGCAGCCCCACCTTCCGGGACATGCAGTACTTC
CDR3: CASSPTFRDMQYF

size: -
V: TRBV6-1
J: TRBJ1-1
D: TRBD1
DNA: TGTGCCAGCAGTGAAGGGCTACAGGGGGCGGAGGTAACTGAAGCTTTCTTT
CDR3: CASSEGLQGAEVTEAFF

size: few
V: TRBV5-1
J: TRBJ1-1
D: -
DNA: TGCGCCAGCAGCTTAGCGCCGATGAACACTGAAGCTTTCTTT
CDR3: CASSLAPMNTEAFF

size: once
V: TRBV5-1
J: TRBJ1-5
D: TRBD1
DNA: TGCGCCAGCAGCCCGGGGGACAGCGAGAATCAGCCCCAGCATTTT
CDR3: CASSPGDSENQPQHF

size: -
V: TRBV7-2
J: TRBJ1-2
D: -
DNA: TGTGCCAGCAGCTTAGGTGCGCTTACCTATGGCTACACCTTC
CDR3: CASSLGALTYGYTF